This TCR beta chain comes out of a study of human T cells and chemical hapten exposure. Study at large: It was small differences in pooled library volume that mainly caused per-sample TCR yields to vary. Study results and limitations: In comparison with controls, expanded TCRs gave rise to a significantly larger number of large CDR3 similarity clusters.

TCRdb redid the calling of the RACE reads with MiXCR, one entry per CDR3 protein. The sample lists around 300,000 distinct CDR3 sequences, around 7.3% seen once, with around 1.2% in the top ten. This clonotype was detected only a few times. Its target is unknown. Germline V gene lookup returns CDR1 LGHNA and CDR2 YSLEER. The length of the CDR3 is 15 residues. The V segment lost 0 bases and the J segment 3 bases; nucleotides outside the gene matches: 3. Time point noted: pre-sensitization, week 0. This sample's treatment: therapeutic diphenylcyclopropenone sensitization with weekly scalp DPC. Blood collection happened ahead of applying each patch test. Donors, patients with alopecia ranging from 18 to 70 years old and judged suitable for DPC, provided samples.

The genes are TRBV4-3 and TRBJ2-7, with 9 nucleotides matching TRBD2. The specimen was whole blood, collected in connection with sensitization to the hapten diphenylcyclopropenone (DPC). The receptor was isolated from a man younger than 35 with alopecia areata. Some clones in this sample may be carry-over from other donors' samples. The CDR3 loop reads CASSQDLAGVYEQYF. DNA for the CDR3: TGCGCCAGCAGCCAAGATTTAGCGGGGGTCTACGAGCAGTACTTC.